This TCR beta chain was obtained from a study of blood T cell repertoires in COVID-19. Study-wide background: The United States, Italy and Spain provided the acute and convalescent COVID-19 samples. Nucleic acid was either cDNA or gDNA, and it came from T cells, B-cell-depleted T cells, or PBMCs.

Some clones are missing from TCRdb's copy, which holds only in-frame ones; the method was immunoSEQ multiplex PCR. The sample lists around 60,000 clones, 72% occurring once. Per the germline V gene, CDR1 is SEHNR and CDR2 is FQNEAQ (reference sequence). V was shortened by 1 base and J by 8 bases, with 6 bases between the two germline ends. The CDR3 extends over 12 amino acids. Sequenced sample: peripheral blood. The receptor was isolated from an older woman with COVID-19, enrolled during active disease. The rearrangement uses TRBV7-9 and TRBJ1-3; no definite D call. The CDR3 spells CASSLERYTIYF. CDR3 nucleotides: TGTGCCAGCAGCTTAGAGCGGTACACCATATATTTT.